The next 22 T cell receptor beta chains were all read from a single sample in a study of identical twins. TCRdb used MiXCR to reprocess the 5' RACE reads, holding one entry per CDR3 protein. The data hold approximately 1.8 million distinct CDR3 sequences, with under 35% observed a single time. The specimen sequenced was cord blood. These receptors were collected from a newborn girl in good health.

The CDR3 nucleotides read TGTGCCAGCAGCCCCCGGGACCCCAGGGACTATGGCTACACCTTC. Amino acids: CASSPRDPRDYGYTF. The rearrangement links TRBV9 to TRBJ1-2, with D tentatively TRBD1 (5 bases). Per the germline V gene, CDR1 is SGDLS and CDR2 is YYNGEE. Deletions cut 4 bases from V and 3 bases from J, with 16 bases between. This CDR3 has 15 amino acids.

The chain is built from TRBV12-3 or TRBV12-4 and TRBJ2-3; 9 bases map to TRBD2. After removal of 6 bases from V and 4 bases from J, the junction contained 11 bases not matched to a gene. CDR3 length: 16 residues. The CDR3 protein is CASSLGGSGSSDTQYF. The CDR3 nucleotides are TGTGCCAGCAGCCTGGGGGGTAGCGGGAGCTCAGATACGCAGTATTTT.

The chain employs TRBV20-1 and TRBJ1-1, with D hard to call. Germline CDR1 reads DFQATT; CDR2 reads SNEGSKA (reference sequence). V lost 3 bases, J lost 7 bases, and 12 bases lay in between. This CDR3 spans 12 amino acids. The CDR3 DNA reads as TGCAGTGCTAGCGTGAATGTGGGTGAAGCTTTCTTT. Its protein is CSASVNVGEAFF.

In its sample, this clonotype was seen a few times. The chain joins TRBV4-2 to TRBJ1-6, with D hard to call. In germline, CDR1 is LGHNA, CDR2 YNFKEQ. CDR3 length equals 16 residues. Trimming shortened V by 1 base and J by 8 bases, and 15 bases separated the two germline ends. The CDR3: CASSQAGQVKDSPLHF. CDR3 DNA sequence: TGTGCCAGCAGCCAAGCTGGGCAGGTGAAGGATTCACCCCTCCACTTT.

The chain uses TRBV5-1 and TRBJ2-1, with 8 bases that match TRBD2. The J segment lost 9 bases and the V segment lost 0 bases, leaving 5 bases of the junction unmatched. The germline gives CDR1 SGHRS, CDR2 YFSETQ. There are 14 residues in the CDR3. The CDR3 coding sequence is TGCGCCAGCAGCTTGGACGGGGGGGTAGGTGAGCAGTTCTTC. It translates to CASSLDGGVGEQFF. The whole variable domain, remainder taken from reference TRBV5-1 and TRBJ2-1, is KAGVTQTPRYLIKTRGQQVTLSCSPISGHRSVSWYQQTPGQGLQFLFEYFSETQRNKGNFPGRFSGRQFSNSRSEMNVSTLELGDSALYLCASSLDGGVGEQFFGPGTRLTVL.

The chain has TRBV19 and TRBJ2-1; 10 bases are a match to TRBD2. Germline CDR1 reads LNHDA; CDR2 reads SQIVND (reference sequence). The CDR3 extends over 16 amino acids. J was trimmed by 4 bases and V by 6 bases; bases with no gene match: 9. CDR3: CASRPFLAGDYNEQFF. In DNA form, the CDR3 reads TGTGCCAGTAGGCCCTTCCTAGCGGGGGATTACAATGAGCAGTTCTTC.

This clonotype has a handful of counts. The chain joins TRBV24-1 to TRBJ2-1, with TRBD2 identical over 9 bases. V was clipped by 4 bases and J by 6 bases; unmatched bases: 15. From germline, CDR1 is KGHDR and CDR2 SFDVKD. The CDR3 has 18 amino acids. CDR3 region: CATSESAPTSGRFNEQFF. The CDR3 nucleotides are TGTGCCACCAGTGAGTCCGCCCCAACCAGCGGGAGGTTCAATGAGCAGTTCTTC.

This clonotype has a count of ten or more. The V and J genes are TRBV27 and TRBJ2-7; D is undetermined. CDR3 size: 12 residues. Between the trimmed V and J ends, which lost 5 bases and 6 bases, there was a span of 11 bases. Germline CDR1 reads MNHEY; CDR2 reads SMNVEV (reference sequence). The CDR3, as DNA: TGTGCCAGCAGTGTAGGTGGAGCCGAGCAGTACTTC. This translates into CASSVGGAEQYF.

The CDR3 here is CSARDWGSGAYGYTF. DNA for the CDR3: TGCAGTGCTAGAGATTGGGGTAGCGGGGCCTATGGCTACACCTTC. The J gene is TRBJ1-2, the V gene TRBV20-1; D possibly corresponds to TRBD1 (5 bases). The CDR3 sequence is 15 residues long. The germline V gene encodes CDR1 DFQATT and CDR2 SNEGSKA (reference sequence). Trimming took 0 bases from V and 4 from J, leaving 15 bases between them.

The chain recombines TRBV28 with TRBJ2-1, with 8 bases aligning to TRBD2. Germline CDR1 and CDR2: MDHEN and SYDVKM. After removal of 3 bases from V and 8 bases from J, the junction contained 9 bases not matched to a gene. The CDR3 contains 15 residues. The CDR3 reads CASSLRAGGGDEQFF. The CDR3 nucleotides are TGTGCCAGCAGTTTGAGGGCGGGAGGAGGGGATGAGCAGTTCTTC.

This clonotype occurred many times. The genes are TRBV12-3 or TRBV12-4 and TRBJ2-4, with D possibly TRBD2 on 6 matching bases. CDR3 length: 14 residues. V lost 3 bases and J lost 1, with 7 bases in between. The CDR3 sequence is CASSFRGAKNIQYF. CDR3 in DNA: TGTGCCAGCAGTTTTCGGGGGGCCAAAAACATTCAGTACTTC.

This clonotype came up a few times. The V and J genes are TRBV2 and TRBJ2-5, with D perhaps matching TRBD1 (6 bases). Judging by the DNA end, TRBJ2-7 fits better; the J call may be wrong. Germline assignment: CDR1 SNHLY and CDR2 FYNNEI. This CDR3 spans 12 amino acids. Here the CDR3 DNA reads TGTGCCAGCAGTTACACAGGGATCGAGCAGTACTTC. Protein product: CASSYTGIEQYF.

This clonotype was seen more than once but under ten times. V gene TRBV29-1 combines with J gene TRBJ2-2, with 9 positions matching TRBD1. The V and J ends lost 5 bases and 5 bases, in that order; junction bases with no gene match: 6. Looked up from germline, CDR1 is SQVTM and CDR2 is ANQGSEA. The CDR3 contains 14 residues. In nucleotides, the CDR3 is TGCAGCGTTAGGGACAGGGTATGGACCGGGGAGCTGTTTTTT. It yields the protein CSVRDRVWTGELFF.

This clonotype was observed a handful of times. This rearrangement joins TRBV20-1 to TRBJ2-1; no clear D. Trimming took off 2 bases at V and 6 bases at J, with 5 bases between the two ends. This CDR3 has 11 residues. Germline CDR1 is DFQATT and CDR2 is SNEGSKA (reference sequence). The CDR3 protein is CSARQANEQFF. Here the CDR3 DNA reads TGCAGTGCTAGACAGGCCAATGAGCAGTTCTTC.

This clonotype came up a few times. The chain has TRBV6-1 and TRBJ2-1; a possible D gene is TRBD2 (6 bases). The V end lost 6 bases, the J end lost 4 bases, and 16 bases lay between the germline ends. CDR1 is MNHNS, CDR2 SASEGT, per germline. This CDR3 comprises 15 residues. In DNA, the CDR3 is TGTGCCAGCAGCCAAGGGGCTAGCGTTTACAATGAGCAGTTCTTC. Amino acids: CASSQGASVYNEQFF.

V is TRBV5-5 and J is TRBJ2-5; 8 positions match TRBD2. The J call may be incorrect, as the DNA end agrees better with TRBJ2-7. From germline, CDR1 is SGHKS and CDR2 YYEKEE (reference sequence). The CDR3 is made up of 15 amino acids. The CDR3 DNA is TGTGCCAGCAGCTTGGCGGAGCGGGAGTTCGTCGAGCAGTACTTC. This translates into CASSLAEREFVEQYF.

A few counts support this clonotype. CDR3 DNA sequence: TGCAGCGTTCTTCCGTTAGCGGGGGTGGGCAATGAGCAGTTCTTC. It translates to CSVLPLAGVGNEQFF. This chain connects TRBV29-1 to TRBJ2-1; 9 nucleotides agree with TRBD2. Trimming at V came to 5 bases and at J to 6 bases, leaving 11 bases not matched to a gene. The CDR3 runs 15 residues. Germline lookup yields CDR1 SQVTM and CDR2 ANQGSEA.

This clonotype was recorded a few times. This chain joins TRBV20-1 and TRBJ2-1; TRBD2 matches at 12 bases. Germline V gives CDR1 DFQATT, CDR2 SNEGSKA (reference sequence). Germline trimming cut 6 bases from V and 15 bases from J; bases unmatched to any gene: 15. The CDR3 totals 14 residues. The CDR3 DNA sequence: TGCAGTGCCCTGAGGACTAGCGGGGCCAAGAAAATGTTCTTC. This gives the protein CSALRTSGAKKMFF.

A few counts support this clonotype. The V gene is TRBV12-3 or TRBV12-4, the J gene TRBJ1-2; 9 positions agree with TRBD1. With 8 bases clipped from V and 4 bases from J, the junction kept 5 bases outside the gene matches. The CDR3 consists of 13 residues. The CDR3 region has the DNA TGTGCCAGCGCAACGGGACAGGGCTATGGCTACACCTTC. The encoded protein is CASATGQGYGYTF.

In nucleotides, the CDR3 is TGTGCCAGCAGCTTAAGCGAGGGAGAGACCCAGTACTTC. Translated: CASSLSEGETQYF. This chain connects TRBV11-1 to TRBJ2-5; tentative D call: TRBD2 (5 bases). The CDR3 consists of 13 residues. The V end lost 2 bases, the J end lost 4 bases, and 8 bases lay between the germline ends. The germline V gene has CDR1 SGHAT and CDR2 FQDESV (reference sequence).

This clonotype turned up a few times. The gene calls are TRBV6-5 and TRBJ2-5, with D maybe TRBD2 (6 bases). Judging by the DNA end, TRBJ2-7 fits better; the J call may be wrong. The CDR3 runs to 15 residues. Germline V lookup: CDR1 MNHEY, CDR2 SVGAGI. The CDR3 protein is CASSYSTRVLYEQYF. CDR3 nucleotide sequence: TGTGCCAGCAGTTACTCGACTAGGGTCCTTTACGAGCAGTACTTC.

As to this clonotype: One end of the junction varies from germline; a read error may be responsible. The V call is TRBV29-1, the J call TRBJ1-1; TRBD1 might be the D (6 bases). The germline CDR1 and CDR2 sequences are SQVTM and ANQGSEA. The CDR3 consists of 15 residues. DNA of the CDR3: TGCAGCGCCTGGCCAGGGGCTCTGATGAACACTGAAACTTTCTTT. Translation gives CSAWPGALMNTETFF.